What follows are 14 T cell receptor beta chains derived from one specimen sequenced in a study of breast tumors, draining lymph nodes, adjacent tissues. TCRdb re-called the multiplex PCR reads through MiXCR, storing one row per CDR3 protein. The sample includes under 75,000 distinct CDR3 sequences, 45% to 65% of them seen just once. Sequenced: breast tumor tissue. The receptors were gathered from a female donor with breast cancer. Some clones in this sample may be carry-over from other donors' samples.

The rearrangement uses TRBV5-1 and TRBJ2-3; TRBD2 agrees at 9 bases. Per the germline V gene, CDR1 is SGHRS and CDR2 is YFSETQ. V was clipped by 0 bases and J by 0 bases; unmatched bases: 11. The CDR3 sequence is 19 residues long. CDR3 amino acids: CASSLAELAGRSSTDTQYF. The CDR3 nucleotides are TGCGCCAGCAGCTTGGCCGAACTAGCGGGCCGATCCAGCACAGATACGCAGTATTTT. Filled out from reference TRBV5-1 and TRBJ2-3, the complete variable domain reads KAGVTQTPRYLIKTRGQQVTLSCSPISGHRSVSWYQQTPGQGLQFLFEYFSETQRNKGNFPGRFSGRQFSNSRSEMNVSTLELGDSALYLCASSLAELAGRSSTDTQYFGPGTRLTVL.

The sample holds many counts of this clonotype. The rearrangement links TRBV6-2 or TRBV6-3 to TRBJ2-6, with D perhaps matching TRBD1 (5 bases). The CDR3 loop spans 18 amino acids. CDR1 is MNHEY, CDR2 SVGEGT, per germline. V lost 6 bases and J lost 0, with 18 bases in between. Here the CDR3 DNA reads TGTGCCAGCAGATCAGGCAGGGTCCTGAGCTCTGGGGCCAACGTCCTGACTTTC. Amino acids: CASRSGRVLSSGANVLTF.

The CDR3 loop is CASSVRSDHEQYF. The CDR3 DNA reads TGTGCCAGCAGTGTTCGGTCTGACCACGAGCAGTACTTC. The chain has TRBV2 and TRBJ2-7, with no clear D. Germline loops: CDR1 SNHLY, CDR2 FYNNEI. V lost 4 bases and J lost 5, with 12 bases in between. CDR3 length equals 13 residues.

On this clonotype: A much larger clone differs from this one at a single base, so this may be a read error. This chain joins TRBV6-5 and TRBJ2-5; weak D call: TRBD2 (5 bases). CDR3 length: 16 residues. V was pared by 6 bases and J by 5 bases, with 22 bases between. Germline CDR1 and CDR2: MNHEY and SVGAGI. CDR3 residues: CASRRRGRVVSETQYF. The CDR3, as DNA: TGTGCCAGCAGGCGCCGGGGTCGGGTAGTTAGTGAGACCCAGTACTTC.

J is TRBJ1-2 and V is TRBV6-1, with unresolved D. Trimming took off 9 bases at V and 0 bases at J, with 5 bases between the two ends. The CDR3 has 11 residues. In germline, CDR1 is MNHNS, CDR2 SASEGT. In nucleotides, the CDR3 is TGTGCCAGTAGCACTAACTATGGCTACACCTTC. It translates to CASSTNYGYTF.

This sequence joins TRBV12-3 or TRBV12-4 and TRBJ1-3; D not resolved. The CDR3 is made up of 14 amino acids. V was trimmed by 9 bases and J by 8 bases, leaving 20 bases between them. CDR3 nucleotide sequence: TGTGCCAGGAGCCCTCAACGGCTAGGATACACCATATATTTT. It specifies CARSPQRLGYTIYF.

As DNA, the CDR3 is TGTGCCAGCAGTTTCGGGGGACAGAGTAATCAGCCCCAGCATTTT. Its protein is CASSFGGQSNQPQHF. This chain uses TRBV5-6 with TRBJ1-5; the match to TRBD1 covers 7 bases. Germline CDR1 and CDR2: SGHDT and YYEEEE. The CDR3 spans 15 residues. Trimming removed 5 bases from V and 4 bases from J; junction bases left unmatched: 9.

This clonotype occurred a few times. The chain is built from TRBV10-2 and TRBJ1-3, with 9 bases lining up with TRBD1. With V trimmed by 6 bases and J by 1 base, 7 bases remained unmatched. This CDR3 contains 16 residues. From germline, CDR1 is WSHSY and CDR2 SAAADI. CDR3 DNA: TGCGCCAGCAGGGGACAGGGCCCCCTGTCTGGAAACACCATATATTTT. Protein sequence: CASRGQGPLSGNTIYF.

This clonotype came up many times. This may arise from a read error, as a much more abundant clone is one base away. The chain joins TRBV6-5 to TRBJ1-6; 10 nucleotides agree with TRBD1. Germline trimming cut 6 bases from V and 11 bases from J; bases unmatched to any gene: 7. The CDR3 extends over 14 amino acids. CDR1 MNHEY and CDR2 SVGAGI come from the germline V gene. The CDR3 DNA is TGTGCCAGCAGCCGGGACAGGGGATATCCACCCCTCCACTTT. As protein: CASSRDRGYPPLHF.

This clonotype was detected once. Lacking the conserved final phenylalanine or tryptophan, this CDR3 likely reflects a read error. V and J are TRBV7-9 and TRBJ2-7; a weak D match, TRBD1 (5 bases). Trimming removed 0 bases at V and 1 base at J, with 7 bases between. In germline, CDR1 is SEHNR, CDR2 FQNEAQ (reference sequence). The CDR3 runs 14 residues. The CDR3 DNA reads as TGTGCCAGCAGCTTAGCAACAGGTTCCTACGAGCAGTACCTC. Protein sequence: CASSLATGSYEQYL.

The sample holds many counts of this clonotype. V is TRBV5-1 and J is TRBJ2-7; D remains ambiguous. V gave up 4 bases and J gave up 0 bases, with 14 bases separating them. CDR3 length: 15 amino acids. CDR1 and CDR2 from the germline V gene are SGHRS and YFSETQ. This CDR3 is CASSRATLSSYEQYF. Here the CDR3 DNA reads TGCGCCAGCAGCCGGGCCACATTGAGCTCCTACGAGCAGTACTTC.

This clonotype occurred many times. This chain uses TRBV30 with TRBJ1-2; tentatively, D is TRBD1 (6 bases). Trimming removed 3 bases at V and 4 bases at J, with 12 bases between. The CDR3 has 13 amino acids. Germline V gives CDR1 GTSNPN, CDR2 SVGIG (reference sequence). The CDR3 region is CAWSDRGTYGYTF. The CDR3 bases are TGTGCCTGGAGCGATAGGGGGACCTATGGCTACACCTTC.

The gene calls are TRBV7-3 and TRBJ2-3; no reliable D call. Trimming pared 5 bases from V and 3 bases from J, leaving 15 bases between. Germline V gene data show CDR1 as SGHTA and CDR2 as FQGTGA. CDR3 length: 15 amino acids. CDR3 in amino acids: CASSPGSGKTDTQYF. DNA of the CDR3: TGTGCCAGCAGCCCTGGGTCCGGCAAAACAGATACGCAGTATTTT.

V usage is TRBV6-1 and J usage is TRBJ2-1; unclear D gene. The V and J ends lost 4 bases and 4 bases respectively, with 8 bases between them. The CDR3 length is 13 residues. CDR1 MNHNS and CDR2 SASEGT come from the germline V gene. The DNA of the CDR3 is TGTGCCAGCAGTGGGCATGTTTACAATGAGCAGTTCTTC. This encodes CASSGHVYNEQFF.